This T cell receptor (beta chain) came from a study of T cells after posttransplantation cyclophosphamide (dated by TCRdb to about 2016). The study in broad terms: T cell repertoire reconstitution was tracked by TRB sequencing after myeloablative bone marrow transplantation in which posttransplantation cyclophosphamide was used as GVHD prophylaxis. Up to roughly 3 additional blood samples from 2 to 5.2 years after transplant were also TRB-sequenced in 3 patients, as was pretransplant blood from a handful of patients. Samples from around 40 PTCy-treated patients and some 16 related bone marrow donors of those patients were subjected to antigen receptor sequencing. Because TRA and TRB clonality correlated tightly in eight or nine samples, later TCR analyses were limited to TRB. Public TRB sequences were checked against a database of over 3,000 sequences associated with responses to pathogens, tumor antigens, self-antigens and alloantigens. TRB sequencing was performed on blood from all 30 or so PTCy patients with 1-year posttransplant specimens. The study at large found these results: Across roughly 48 patients, TRB clonality was highly associated with recipient CMV seropositivity and CMV reactivation, and diversity in PTCy patients was similar to diversity in CNI/methotrexate controls. The TRB repertoires of T cells infiltrating skin or GI tract showed only limited overlap with the TRB repertoires of T cells in blood. Donor-recipient similarity was low at 1-2 months but increased during the first year, and donor CD8+ memory clones often dominated later blood repertoires.

This clone was recorded many times. The antigen it binds to is not known. Base quality data are lacking; no much larger clone is found one base away. Related bone marrow donors provided peripheral blood samples on the day of marrow donation. Mononuclear cells from peripheral blood and bone marrow were separated by Ficoll-Hypaque density centrifugation and then cryopreserved. TRB sequencing used genomic DNA with the immunoSEQ assay at survey resolution or the hsTCRB kit. From the authors' description of their analysis: Initial read processing used immunoSEQ software, and repertoire analyses used the LymphoSeq R package. Clonality was calculated as 1 minus normalized Shannon entropy, and the Gini coefficient was also calculated for each TRB dataset. Phenotypes of unsorted samples were inferred by mapping TRB sequences from sorted subsets of the recipient or donor onto unsorted samples of the same recipient. The immuneACCESS repertoire file appears here via TCRdb, limited to in-frame rearrangements. These files lack a portion of the clones; in checked studies, under half of the deficit traces to unresolved V genes, and the cause of the others is not known. The DNA was the basis for D and trimming; V, J and clone size are from that table. This sample is represented by 35,000 to 40,000 clones, with no singletons among them. The top ten hold 2.5% of the sample.

The sequence was collected from a man aged 50 to 60 in good health, CMV-negative, and a related stem cell transplant donor. Sequencing used PBMCs.

In nucleotide form, the sequence is TGTGCCAGCAGCTTAGTCCCCACGGATGAGCAGTTCTTC. Translation gives CASSLVPTDEQFF. In this chain, TRBV7-8 is recombined with TRBJ2-1; the D gene is not confidently resolved. For CDR1 and CDR2, the germline V gene lists SGHVS and FQNEAQ. Counted from cysteine to phenylalanine, this CDR3 has 13 amino acids. The CDR3 DNA has 39 bases and is translated from base 1. V is clipped by 1 base and J by 8 bases, and the sequence between their germline boundaries is 9 bases long.